These T cell receptor beta chains were read from a single sample in a study of a mutant IDH1 vaccine in newly diagnosed glioma. These receptors are not linked to any known antigen. Repertoires were generated with immunoSEQ multiplex PCR, while TCRdb's copy carries only in-frame clones and drops some. The sample contains roughly 32,000 clones, 85% to 90% of which appear only once. The source material was PBMCs, sampled from a glioma patient whose treatment included an IDH1 peptide vaccine. These receptors originate from a woman under 40 with glioma. The CDR3 runs from the conserved cysteine through the conserved F or W. D genes are given only for firm matches. Size is stated for part of the rows, as once, few or many counts, or as a class when the clone is expanded.

D: TRBD1
J: TRBJ1-2
V: TRBV9
size: .
CDR3: CASSAEGQGRGYTF
DNA: TGTGCCAGCAGCGCTGAAGGACAGGGACGTGGCTACACCTTC

D: .
J: TRBJ2-7
V: TRBV15
size: .
CDR3: CATSRAGGLSVKAYEQYF
DNA: TGTGCCACCAGCAGAGCGGGGGGCCTTTCGGTAAAGGCCTACGAGCAGTACTTC

D: .
J: TRBJ1-1
V: TRBV7-6
size: .
CDR3: CASSLDFGGTNTEAFF
DNA: TGTGCCAGCAGCTTAGACTTTGGGGGGACGAACACTGAAGCTTTCTTT

D: .
J: TRBJ2-5
V: TRBV5-6
size: .
CDR3: CASSLGGWGETQYF
DNA: TGTGCCAGCAGCTTGGGAGGGTGGGGAGAGACCCAGTACTTC

D: TRBD1
J: TRBJ1-6
V: TRBV7-2
size: few
CDR3: CASSLGAGGNNSPLHF
DNA: TGTGCCAGCAGCTTAGGTGCAGGGGGAAATAATTCACCCCTCCACTTT

D: TRBD2
J: TRBJ2-3
V: TRBV5-4
size: .
CDR3: CASTGGLGSTDTQYF
DNA: TGTGCCAGCACGGGGGGTCTGGGTAGCACAGATACGCAGTATTTT

D: .
J: TRBJ1-2
V: TRBV30
size: few
CDR3: CAWSGQSGGYTF
DNA: TGTGCCTGGTCAGGACAGTCCGGCGGCTACACCTTC

D: .
J: TRBJ2-1
V: TRBV6-5
size: once
CDR3: CASSPLDGNEQFF
DNA: TGTGCCAGCAGTCCGCTGGACGGCAATGAGCAGTTCTTC

D: .
J: TRBJ1-2
V: TRBV7-9
size: .
CDR3: CASSLNYGYTF
DNA: TGTGCCAGCAGCTTAAACTATGGCTACACCTTC

D: .
J: TRBJ1-4
V: TRBV12-2
size: .
CDR3: CASRYWGGNEKLFF
DNA: TGTGCAAGTCGCTATTGGGGGGGTAATGAAAAACTGTTTTTT

D: .
J: TRBJ1-3
V: TRBV15
size: .
CDR3: CATSRQGSGNTIYF
DNA: TGTGCCACCAGCAGACAGGGGTCTGGAAACACCATATATTTT

D: TRBD1
J: TRBJ2-7
V: TRBV6-6
size: .
CDR3: CASRRGQETYEQYF
DNA: TGTGCCAGCAGGAGGGGACAGGAAACCTACGAGCAGTACTTC

D: .
J: TRBJ1-2
V: TRBV7-9
size: few
CDR3: CASSVQENYGYTF
DNA: TGTGCCAGCAGCGTCCAGGAAAACTATGGCTACACCTTC

D: .
J: TRBJ1-1
V: TRBV5-6
size: .
CDR3: CASSLRGFNTEAFF
DNA: TGTGCCAGCAGCTTACGGGGGTTTAACACTGAAGCTTTCTTT

D: .
J: TRBJ2-3
V: TRBV5-4
size: .
CDR3: CASRGQAPADTQYF
DNA: TGTGCCAGCAGAGGTCAGGCACCCGCAGATACGCAGTATTTT

D: .
J: TRBJ1-1
V: TRBV6-1
size: few
CDR3: CASSLGQRTEAFF
DNA: TGTGCCAGCAGCCTCGGACAGAGGACTGAAGCTTTCTTT

D: TRBD1
J: TRBJ1-3
V: TRBV11-2
size: .
CDR3: CASSSTGTGSGNTIYF
DNA: TGTGCCAGCAGCTCGACCGGGACAGGCTCTGGAAACACCATATATTTT

D: .
J: TRBJ1-5
V: TRBV7-2
size: .
CDR3: CASSLGVGYQPQHF
DNA: TGTGCCAGCAGCTTAGGGGTCGGCTATCAGCCCCAGCATTTT

D: .
J: TRBJ2-7
V: TRBV14
size: .
CDR3: CASSLSYEQYF
DNA: TGTGCCAGCAGTCTGTCATACGAGCAGTACTTC

D: .
J: TRBJ2-7
V: TRBV10-3
size: .
CDR3: CAISEGVKDEQYF
DNA: TGTGCCATCAGTGAAGGGGTAAAAGACGAGCAGTACTTC

D: TRBD2
J: TRBJ2-1
V: TRBV7-6
size: .
CDR3: CASSRGLASYNEQFF
DNA: TGTGCCAGCAGCCGAGGACTAGCGTCGTACAATGAGCAGTTCTTC

D: TRBD2
J: TRBJ2-1
V: TRBV18
size: once
CDR3: CASSPGGSGEQFF
DNA: TGTGCCAGCTCACCGGGGGGGTCAGGTGAGCAGTTCTTC

D: .
J: TRBJ1-5
V: TRBV6-1
size: .
CDR3: CASRITGPSNQPQHF
DNA: TGTGCCAGCAGGATCACGGGACCCTCCAATCAGCCCCAGCATTTT

D: .
J: TRBJ2-7
V: TRBV11-2
size: .
CDR3: CASTPWVISAVYEQYF
DNA: TGTGCCAGCACCCCGTGGGTAATTTCTGCCGTTTACGAGCAGTACTTC

D: .
J: TRBJ1-1
V: TRBV5-1
size: .
CDR3: CASSFVEQGPEAFF
DNA: TGCGCCAGCAGCTTTGTAGAGCAGGGCCCTGAAGCTTTCTTT

D: .
J: TRBJ1-2
V: TRBV4-1
size: .
CDR3: CASSLSGLDGYTF
DNA: TGCGCCAGCAGCCTTTCCGGACTCGATGGCTACACCTTC

D: TRBD1
J: TRBJ1-2
V: TRBV5-1
size: once
CDR3: CASSPADRQNYGYTF
DNA: TGCGCCAGCAGCCCCGCGGACAGGCAAAACTATGGCTACACCTTC

D: .
J: TRBJ1-4
V: TRBV4-1
size: .
CDR3: CASSQGPIIGKLFF
DNA: TGCGCCAGCAGCCAAGGGCCAATCATAGGAAAACTGTTTTTT

D: .
J: TRBJ1-6
V: TRBV27
size: .
CDR3: CASRATGLDSPLHF
DNA: TGTGCCAGCAGGGCTACAGGGTTGGATTCACCCCTCCACTTT